This T cell receptor (beta chain) came from a study of T cell repertoires in cytomegalovirus infection. TCRdb used MiXCR to reprocess the reads, holding one entry per CDR3 protein. The table lists approximately 81,000 distinct CDR3 sequences, more than 20% of them singletons. This CDR3 region has 11 residues. V was pared by 1 base and J by 8 bases, with 5 bases between. At least ten counts were recorded for this clonotype. Its antigen remains unidentified. The source of this sequence is a human donor in good health (CMV status not recorded). Some clones in this sample may be carry-over from other donors' samples. This sequence joins TRBV12-3 or TRBV12-4 and TRBJ1-1; D remains unclear. Sample: CD8+ T cells from cultured PBMCs, taken from culture after CMV antigen stimulation. The DNA of the CDR3 is TGTGCCAGCAGTTTAGGGAGGGAAGCTTTCTTT. Protein: CASSLGREAFF.